These 24 T cell receptor beta chains were sequenced from one sample in a study of response to subunit inactivated influenza vaccine. MiXCR was run by TCRdb on the RT-PCR reads, yielding one entry per CDR3 protein. The data contain 450,000 to 600,000 distinct CDR3 sequences, 16% of them seen just once; the ten biggest clones take up less than 4%. Source: CD4+ T cells sorted from PBMCs, taken around 25 months after vaccination. These receptor sequences come from a man aged 45-69 years who received an inactivated influenza vaccine.

The sample holds one count of this clonotype. The chain joins TRBV11-3 to TRBJ2-2; maybe TRBD1 (5 bases). This CDR3 spans 15 amino acids. Germline V CDR1 and CDR2: SGHNT, YENEEA. Trimming removed 5 bases from V and 7 bases from J, with 17 bases in between. The DNA of the CDR3 is TGTGCCAGCAGCCCAGGACACGATTCGAGCGGGGAGCTGTTTTTT. It codes for CASSPGHDSSGELFF. Using reference TRBV11-3 and TRBJ2-2 for the parts outside the CDR3, the full variable domain is EAGVVQSPRYKIIEKKQPVAFWCNPISGHNTLYWYLQNLGQGPELLIRYENEEAVDDSQLPKDRFSAERLKGVDSTLKIQPAELGDSAVYLCASSPGHDSSGELFFGEGSRLTVL.

This chain connects TRBV9 to TRBJ2-5; a weak D match, TRBD2 (6 bases). With 4 bases removed from V and 2 bases from J, the gap between germline ends came to 15 bases. Germline CDR1 SGDLS, CDR2 YYNGEE. The CDR3 sequence is 15 residues long. The CDR3 DNA reads TGTGCCAGCAGCCCCGGGAGTTATATACAAGAGACCCAGTACTTC. This encodes CASSPGSYIQETQYF.

This clonotype appeared a few times. The CDR3 DNA reads TGCAGTGCTAGAGATCTACGGCGGGGACACAATGAGCAGTTCTTC. Amino acids: CSARDLRRGHNEQFF. The chain uses TRBV20-1 and TRBJ2-1, with TRBD2 as a possible D gene (6 bases). The CDR3 runs 15 residues. Per germline, CDR1 DFQATT and CDR2 SNEGSKA (reference sequence). V was clipped by 0 bases and J by 5 bases, with 14 bases between them.

The chain joins TRBV20-1 to TRBJ2-1; TRBD2 matches at 8 bases. This CDR3 region has 15 residues. The germline V gene encodes CDR1 DFQATT and CDR2 SNEGSKA (reference sequence). Trimming removed 0 bases from V and 8 bases from J; junction bases left unmatched: 9. CDR3 coding DNA: TGCAGTGCTAGAGATCCGACCAGCGGGAGAGATGAGCAGTTCTTC. Protein sequence: CSARDPTSGRDEQFF.

In this sample, this clonotype turned up many times. The chain is built from TRBV6-1 and TRBJ1-5; D unresolved. Germline assignment: CDR1 MNHNS and CDR2 SASEGT. This CDR3 contains 14 residues. V lost 3 bases and J lost 11, with 17 bases in between. The CDR3 DNA sequence: TGTGCCAGCAGTGACGGGCCGGTAATCAGTTCCCAGCATTTT. Translation: CASSDGPVISSQHF.

This clonotype was seen a few times. This chain uses TRBV5-5 with TRBJ2-5; D possibly uses TRBD1 or TRBD2 (5 bases each). CDR3 length: 15 residues. Trimming removed 6 bases from V and 1 base from J, with 16 bases in between. Germline CDR1 SGHKS, CDR2 YYEKEE (reference sequence). In DNA form, the CDR3 reads TGTGCCAGCACCAGTCGAGTCGGGACCCAAGAGACCCAGTACTTC. As protein: CASTSRVGTQETQYF.

Many counts were recorded for this clonotype. The V and J genes are TRBV7-3 and TRBJ2-7; 7 bases line up with TRBD1. The junction had 4 bases not matched to a gene; V was cut back by 5 bases and J by 3 bases. The CDR3 consists of 13 residues. The germline CDR1 and CDR2 sequences are SGHTA and FQGTGA. Here the CDR3 DNA reads TGTGCCAGCAGCGCCTCAGGGGGCTACGAGCAGTACTTC. Amino acid sequence: CASSASGGYEQYF.

This clonotype was counted at least ten times. CDR3 DNA sequence: TGCGCCAGCAGCGAAACTAGCGGGAGTAACAATGAGCAGTTCTTC. Translating it yields CASSETSGSNNEQFF. V and J are TRBV5-1 and TRBJ2-1; 11 bases align to TRBD2. Germline CDR1 is SGHRS and CDR2 is YFSETQ. The CDR3 length is 15 residues. J was trimmed by 5 bases and V by 4 bases; bases with no gene match: 5. Full variable domain (remainder filled in from reference TRBV5-1 and TRBJ2-1): KAGVTQTPRYLIKTRGQQVTLSCSPISGHRSVSWYQQTPGQGLQFLFEYFSETQRNKGNFPGRFSGRQFSNSRSEMNVSTLELGDSALYLCASSETSGSNNEQFFGPGTRLTVL.

V is TRBV7-8 and J is TRBJ1-1, with 7 bases fitting TRBD1. Trimming cost V 7 bases and J 1 base; bases outside gene matches: 9. This CDR3 is built from 15 residues. Germline lookup yields CDR1 SGHVS and CDR2 FQNEAQ. In DNA, the CDR3 is TGTGCCAGCACCCCGTACAGGGGAACGAACACTGAAGCTTTCTTT. This sequence encodes CASTPYRGTNTEAFF. Based on the CDR3 plus reference TRBV7-8 and TRBJ1-1, the full variable domain is GAGVSQSPRYKVAKRGQDVALRCDPISGHVSLFWYQQALGQGPEFLTYFQNEAQLDKSGLPSDRFFAERPEGSVSTLKIQRTQQEDSAVYLCASTPYRGTNTEAFFGQGTRLTVV.

The rearrangement uses TRBV3-1 and TRBJ1-4, with D unclear. V was trimmed by 7 bases and J by 3 bases, leaving 9 bases between them. The germline CDR1 and CDR2 sequences are LGHDT and YNNKEL (reference sequence). This CDR3 region has 13 residues. For the CDR3, the DNA is TGTGCCAGCACGGGTTTAGCTAATGAAAAACTGTTTTTT. This translates into CASTGLANEKLFF.

The sample holds a few counts of this clonotype. V gene TRBV5-1 combines with J gene TRBJ2-5; 7 nucleotides agree with TRBD2. V dropped 4 bases and J dropped 3; count of bases not matched to a gene: 6. CDR3 length: 14 amino acids. Germline CDR1 is SGHRS and CDR2 is YFSETQ. The CDR3 nucleotides read TGCGCCAGCAGCCCGGGACGGGGGGAAGAGACCCAGTACTTC. This codes for CASSPGRGEETQYF.

The gene calls are TRBV6-5 and TRBJ2-7; 9 bases agree with TRBD2. J lost 1 base, V lost 2 bases, and 9 bases had no gene match. The CDR3 sequence is 17 residues long. The germline CDR1 and CDR2 sequences are MNHEY and SVGAGI. CDR3: CASSYRSSGTISYEQYF. CDR3 DNA sequence: TGTGCCAGCAGTTACAGGTCTAGCGGGACCATTTCCTACGAGCAGTACTTC.

This clonotype was seen many times. CDR3 sequence: CASSHGDPGQGLVCTF. In DNA form, the CDR3 reads TGTGCCAGCAGCCACGGTGACCCGGGACAGGGGTTAGTGTGCACCTTC. This rearrangement joins TRBV4-2 to TRBJ1-2; 10 bases fit TRBD1. This CDR3 contains 16 residues. V shed 3 bases, J shed 13 bases, and the junction held 17 bases outside the gene matches. Germline CDR1 and CDR2: LGHNA and YNFKEQ.

The J gene is TRBJ1-1, the V gene TRBV20-1; 10 bases align to TRBD1. The CDR3 loop spans 15 amino acids. CDR1 is DFQATT and CDR2 is SNEGSKA in the germline V gene (reference sequence). Trimming cost V 4 bases and J 2 bases; bases outside gene matches: 7. CDR3 region: CSATDRGMTNTEAFF. The CDR3 DNA is TGCAGTGCTACGGACAGGGGGATGACTAACACTGAAGCTTTCTTT.

This clonotype was counted at least ten times. The J gene is TRBJ2-3, the V gene TRBV29-1; TRBD1 matches at 7 bases. Germline CDR1 and CDR2: SQVTM and ANQGSEA. V was clipped by 7 bases and J by 4 bases; unmatched bases: 5. The CDR3 loop spans 12 amino acids. CDR3 residues: CSAVQGPDTQYF. The CDR3, as DNA: TGCAGCGCAGTACAGGGGCCAGATACGCAGTATTTT.

This chain links TRBV29-1 with TRBJ1-4; 9 nucleotides align to TRBD1. This CDR3 contains 15 residues. Germline V gene sequence: CDR1 SQVTM, CDR2 ANQGSEA. Trimming removed 3 bases from V and 11 bases from J; junction bases left unmatched: 13. CDR3 residues: CSVDGTGQSYGKLFF. The CDR3 region has the DNA TGCAGCGTTGATGGGACAGGGCAATCATACGGCAAACTGTTTTTT.

The J gene is TRBJ2-3, the V gene TRBV9, with D uncertain. Germline V gives CDR1 SGDLS, CDR2 YYNGEE. The CDR3 extends over 14 amino acids. The V gene lost 0 bases and the J gene lost 3 bases, with 8 bases spanning the gap. The CDR3 nucleotides are TGTGCCAGCAGCGTAGGGATAGGGACAGATACGCAGTATTTT. Translated, it gives CASSVGIGTDTQYF. Supplemented by reference TRBV9 and TRBJ2-3, the full variable domain reads DSGVTQTPKHLITATGQRVTLRCSPRSGDLSVYWYQQSLDQGLQFLIQYYNGEERAKGNILERFSAQQFPDLHSELNLSSLELGDSALYFCASSVGIGTDTQYFGPGTRLTVL.

The chain uses TRBV4-2 and TRBJ2-7; 8 bases fit TRBD2. Unmatched junction bases numbered 12, after V lost 4 bases and J lost 1 base. The CDR3 runs 17 residues. The V gene's germline CDR1 is LGHNA and CDR2 YNFKEQ. CDR3 nucleotides: TGTGCCAGCAGCCCGGGAGGGACCGGGACCACTTCCTACGAGCAGTACTTC. This gives the protein CASSPGGTGTTSYEQYF.

The V call is TRBV5-5, the J call TRBJ2-5; TRBD1 agrees at 8 bases. The germline V gene has CDR1 SGHKS and CDR2 YYEKEE (reference sequence). The CDR3 runs to 14 residues. The J segment lost 5 bases and the V segment lost 2 bases, leaving 5 bases of the junction unmatched. CDR3 sequence: CASSFRTGLETQYF. As DNA, the CDR3 is TGTGCCAGCAGCTTTAGGACAGGGTTGGAGACCCAGTACTTC. The whole variable domain, remainder taken from reference TRBV5-5 and TRBJ2-5, is DAGVTQSPTHLIKTRGQQVTLRCSPISGHKSVSWYQQVLGQGPQFIFQYYEKEERGRGNFPDRFSARQFPNYSSELNVNALLLGDSALYLCASSFRTGLETQYFGPGTRLLVL.

This chain uses TRBV4-1 with TRBJ2-1, with D perhaps TRBD1 (6 bases). With 2 bases removed from V and 7 bases from J, the gap between germline ends came to 18 bases. Germline V gives CDR1 MGHRA, CDR2 YSYEKL. The length of the CDR3 is 16 residues. CDR3 sequence reads: CASSQLGQAGRNEQFF. In DNA, the CDR3 is TGCGCCAGCAGCCAACTGGGACAAGCCGGGCGAAATGAGCAGTTCTTC.

The chain uses TRBV4-3 and TRBJ2-3; TRBD2 might be the D (6 bases). Trimming shortened V by 1 base and J by 3 bases, and 14 bases separated the two germline ends. The CDR3 is made up of 16 amino acids. The germline gives CDR1 LGHNA, CDR2 YSLEER. The DNA of the CDR3 is TGCGCCAGCAGCCAAGGGAGTGGAGGGGCGACAGATACGCAGTATTTT. It is translated as CASSQGSGGATDTQYF.

The CDR3 region has the DNA TGTGCCAGCACCTACTCAAACACTGAAGCTTTCTTT. Its protein is CASTYSNTEAFF. V gene TRBV6-1 combines with J gene TRBJ1-1, with D hard to call. V was pared by 7 bases and J by 2 bases, with 8 bases between. The CDR3 runs to 12 residues. Germline V gene data show CDR1 as MNHNS and CDR2 as SASEGT.

The genes are TRBV20-1 and TRBJ2-1, with 11 bases aligning to TRBD2. The CDR3 has 18 amino acids. The trim removed 0 bases at V and 8 bases at J, leaving 15 bases unmatched. CDR1 and CDR2 (germline): DFQATT, SNEGSKA (reference sequence). The CDR3 region has the DNA TGCAGTGCTAGAGATAGGCTAGCGGGAGGAAGAAAGAGGGATGAGCAGTTCTTC. It specifies CSARDRLAGGRKRDEQFF.

In DNA form, the CDR3 reads TGCAGTGCCCCCACTAGCGGGGGAAACAAGAATCAGTATTTT. As protein: CSAPTSGGNKNQYF. The chain uses TRBV20-1 and TRBJ2-3; the match to TRBD2 covers 11 bases. Trimming removed 6 bases from V and 12 bases from J; junction bases left unmatched: 14. The length of the CDR3 is 14 residues. The germline gives CDR1 DFQATT, CDR2 SNEGSKA (reference sequence).